The 10 T cell receptor beta chains presented below share a single source sample, sequenced in a study of PD-L1 blockade in urothelial cancer. Clones were sequenced by immunoSEQ multiplex PCR, and TCRdb holds only the in-frame ones, with some missing. The table shows about 95,000 clones, with roughly 84% occurring only once. Time point reported: pretreatment peripheral blood. Sequencing was performed on PBMCs, taken around atezolizumab (anti-PD-L1) treatment. Receptor source: a man in his sixties with urothelial cancer.

The table lists this clone with a count of one. The CDR3 reads CASSVYPAMNTEAFF. CDR3 nucleotides: TGTGCCAGCAGTGTTTACCCAGCGATGAACACTGAAGCTTTCTTT. The V and J genes are TRBV6-1 and TRBJ1-1, with unresolved D. The CDR3 sequence is 15 residues long. The germline V and J ends were trimmed by 4 bases and 0 bases, with 12 bases remaining between them. Germline-derived CDR1 and CDR2 are MNHNS and SASEGT.

CDR3 protein: CASSHWRERDTQYF. The DNA of the CDR3 is TGTGCCAGCAGCCACTGGCGGGAGCGAGATACGCAGTATTTT. This chain connects TRBV11-2 to TRBJ2-3; 7 bases are shared with TRBD2. With V trimmed by 5 bases and J by 5 bases, 7 bases remained unmatched. The CDR3 is 14 residues long. Germline assignment: CDR1 SGHAT and CDR2 FQNNGV.

The rearrangement joins TRBV11-3 to TRBJ2-5, with TRBD1 as a possible D gene (5 bases). V dropped 4 bases and J dropped 5 bases, with 8 bases sitting between them. The germline V gene encodes CDR1 SGHNT and CDR2 YENEEA. The CDR3 length is 12 residues. CDR3 nucleotides: TGTGCCAGCAGCTCCTCAGGGGAGACCCAGTACTTC. Residues: CASSSSGETQYF.

J is TRBJ2-7 and V is TRBV30; possibly TRBD1 for D (6 bases). Germline CDR1 reads GTSNPN; CDR2 reads SVGIG (reference sequence). The V gene lost 0 bases and the J gene lost 3 bases, with 9 bases spanning the gap. CDR3 length equals 13 residues. CDR3 sequence (DNA): TGTGCCTGGAGTGTAGGACAGCTCTACGAGCAGTACTTC. Its protein is CAWSVGQLYEQYF.

This chain links TRBV6-6 with TRBJ2-1; 8 nucleotides line up with TRBD1. The CDR3 is made up of 14 amino acids. V shed 7 bases and J 3 bases; nucleotides not matched to a gene: 5. Per germline, CDR1 MNHNY and CDR2 SVGAGI (reference sequence). CDR3 sequence reads: CASTPGGIYNEQFF. CDR3 DNA sequence: TGTGCCAGCACCCCAGGGGGCATCTACAATGAGCAGTTCTTC.

J is TRBJ2-7 and V is TRBV5-4; the D is unclear. The germline V and J ends were trimmed by 5 bases and 4 bases, with 16 bases remaining between them. CDR3 length: 14 amino acids. Germline V CDR1 and CDR2: SGHNT, YYREEE (reference sequence). CDR3 nucleotide sequence: TGTGCCAGCAGTTCCACCCAGGCGCTGTACGAGCAGTACTTC. Translated: CASSSTQALYEQYF. Filled out from reference TRBV5-4 and TRBJ2-7, the complete variable domain reads ETGVTQSPTHLIKTRGQQVTLRCSSQSGHNTVSWYQQALGQGPQFIFQYYREEENGRGNFPPRFSGLQFPNYSSELNVNALELDDSALYLCASSSTQALYEQYFGPGTRLTVT.

The chain links TRBV30 to TRBJ2-7; D is perhaps TRBD1 (7 bases). This CDR3 is built from 16 residues. Looked up from germline, CDR1 is GTSNPN and CDR2 is SVGIG (reference sequence). V was trimmed by 6 bases and J by 7 bases, leaving 28 bases between them. The CDR3 DNA sequence: TGTGCCTGCCAGCGGGTCCGGGCAGGGGGTAACCTGGAGCAGTACTTC. Protein: CACQRVRAGGNLEQYF.

This sequence joins TRBV5-5 and TRBJ2-3; 11 bases agree with TRBD1. V dropped 2 bases and J dropped 3; count of bases not matched to a gene: 5. CDR1 SGHKS and CDR2 YYEKEE come from the germline V gene (reference sequence). CDR3 size: 16 residues. The CDR3 DNA reads as TGTGCCAGCAGCTTTCGGACAGGGGGCGGGACAGATACGCAGTATTTT. Amino acids: CASSFRTGGGTDTQYF.

V usage is TRBV7-8 and J usage is TRBJ2-7; D gene ambiguous. This CDR3 comprises 15 residues. The germline V gene encodes CDR1 SGHVS and CDR2 FQNEAQ. V lost 5 bases to trimming and J lost 5 bases, with 19 bases between them. CDR3 region: CASSTKDGSLHEQYF. DNA of the CDR3: TGTGCCAGCAGCACAAAAGACGGGTCCCTCCACGAGCAGTACTTC.

The rearrangement uses TRBV28 and TRBJ2-1, with TRBD2 identical over 8 bases. The CDR3 spans 17 residues. Germline V gene sequence: CDR1 MDHEN, CDR2 SYDVKM. J gave up 4 bases and V 5 bases, and 13 bases lay outside the gene matches. The CDR3 here is CASSPPLGGRQYNEQFF. CDR3 in DNA: TGTGCCAGCAGTCCGCCCCTGGGCGGGAGGCAATACAATGAGCAGTTCTTC.